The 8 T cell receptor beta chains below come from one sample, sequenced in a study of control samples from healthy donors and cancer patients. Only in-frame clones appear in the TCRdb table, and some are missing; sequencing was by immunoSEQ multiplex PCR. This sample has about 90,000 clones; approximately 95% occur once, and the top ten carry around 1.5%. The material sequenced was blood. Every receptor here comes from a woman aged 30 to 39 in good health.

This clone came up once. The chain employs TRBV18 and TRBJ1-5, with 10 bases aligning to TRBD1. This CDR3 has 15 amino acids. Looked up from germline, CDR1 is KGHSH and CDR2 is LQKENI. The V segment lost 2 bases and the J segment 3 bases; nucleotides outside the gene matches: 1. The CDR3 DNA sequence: TGTGCCAGCTCACCAGGGACAGGGGTCAATCAGCCCCAGCATTTT. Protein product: CASSPGTGVNQPQHF.

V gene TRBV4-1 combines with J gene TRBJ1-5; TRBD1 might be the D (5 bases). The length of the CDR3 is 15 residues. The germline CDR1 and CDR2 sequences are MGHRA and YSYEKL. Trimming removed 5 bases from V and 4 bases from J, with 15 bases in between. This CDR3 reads CASSGRDGPNQPQHF. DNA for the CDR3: TGCGCCAGCAGCGGACGGGACGGCCCTAATCAGCCCCAGCATTTT.

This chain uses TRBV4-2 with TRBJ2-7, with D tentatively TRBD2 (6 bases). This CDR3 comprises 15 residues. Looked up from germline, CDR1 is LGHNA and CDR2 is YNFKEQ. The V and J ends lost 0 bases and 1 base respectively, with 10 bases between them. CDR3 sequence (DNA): TGTGCCAGCAGCCAAGATAGGGCGGGGTCCTACGAGCAGTACTTC. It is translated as CASSQDRAGSYEQYF.

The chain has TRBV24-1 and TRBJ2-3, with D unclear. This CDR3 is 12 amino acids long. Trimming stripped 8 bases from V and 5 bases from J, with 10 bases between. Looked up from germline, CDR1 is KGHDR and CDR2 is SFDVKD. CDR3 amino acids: CATKGQGDTQYF. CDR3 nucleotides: TGTGCCACCAAGGGCCAAGGAGATACGCAGTATTTT.

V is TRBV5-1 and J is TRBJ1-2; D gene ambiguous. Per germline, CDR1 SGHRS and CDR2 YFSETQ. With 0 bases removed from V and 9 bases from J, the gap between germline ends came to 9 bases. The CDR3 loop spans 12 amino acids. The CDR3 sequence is CASSLVEGSYTF. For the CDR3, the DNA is TGCGCCAGCAGCTTGGTGGAGGGTAGCTACACCTTC.

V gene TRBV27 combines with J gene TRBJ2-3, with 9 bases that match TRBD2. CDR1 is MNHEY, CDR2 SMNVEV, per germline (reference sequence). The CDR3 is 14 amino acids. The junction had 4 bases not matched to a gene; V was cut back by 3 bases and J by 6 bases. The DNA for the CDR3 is TGTGCCAGCAGTTTGGTACTAGCGGGTGATACGCAGTATTTT. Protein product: CASSLVLAGDTQYF.

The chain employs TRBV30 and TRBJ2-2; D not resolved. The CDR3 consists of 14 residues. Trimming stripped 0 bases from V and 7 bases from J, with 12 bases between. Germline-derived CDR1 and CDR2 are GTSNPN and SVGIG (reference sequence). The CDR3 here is CAWSVGIGFGELFF. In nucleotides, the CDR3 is TGTGCCTGGAGTGTAGGTATCGGGTTCGGGGAGCTGTTTTTT.

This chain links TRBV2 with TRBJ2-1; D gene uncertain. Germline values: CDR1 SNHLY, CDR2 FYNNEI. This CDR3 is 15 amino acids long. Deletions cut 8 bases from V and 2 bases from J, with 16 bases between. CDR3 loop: CASVDLDGAYNEQFF. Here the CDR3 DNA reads TGTGCCAGCGTTGATCTAGACGGAGCCTACAATGAGCAGTTCTTC.